This T cell receptor (beta chain) was obtained from a study of T cell responses to AZD1222 COVID-19 vaccine. Profiling relied on immunoSEQ multiplex PCR, and the TCRdb table lists in-frame clones only, not all of them. Of about 120,000 clones in the sample, around 90% are singletons; the top ten hold 1.5% to 1.7%. Looked up from germline, CDR1 is MGHDK and CDR2 is SYGVNS. The CDR3 consists of 18 residues. V was cut by 0 bases and J by 3 bases, with 17 bases left in between. This receptor was taken from an adult in good health. The material was peripheral blood, obtained on day 0 of AZD1222 vaccination. The V and J genes are TRBV25-1 and TRBJ1-4, with D perhaps matching TRBD1 (6 bases). DNA of the CDR3: TGTGCCAGCAGTGAATATTTTCGGACAGCCGGAGCTAATGAAAAACTGTTTTTT. This gives the protein CASSEYFRTAGANEKLFF.